A single sample is the source of the 24 T cell receptor beta chains below, sequenced in a study of shared clonotypes between healthy human individuals. Here immunoSEQ multiplex PCR was the method, and the copy in TCRdb shows in-frame clones only, minus some. The sample consists of 2,500,000 or so clones, 85% to 95% of them appearing once. Sequencing was done on a sample of naive CD4+ T cells sorted from blood. Subset described: CD45RA+ positively selected. The source of these receptors is a man younger than 30 in good health.

The chain couples TRBV29-1 to TRBJ2-2; TRBD1 is a possible D gene (5 bases). The CDR3 is 14 residues long. CDR1 is SQVTM and CDR2 is ANQGSEA in the germline V gene. With 4 bases removed from V and 9 bases from J, the gap between germline ends came to 18 bases. CDR3 nucleotides: TGCAGCGTTGGATCGGGCCCCGGACACCGGGAGCTGTTTTTT. Residues: CSVGSGPGHRELFF.

The V call is TRBV21-1, the J call TRBJ2-2; TRBD2 was called by the table and not checked on the DNA. TRBV21-1 counts as a pseudogene. This CDR3 has 12 residues. The CDR3 nucleotides are TGTGCCAGCGCGGCGACTATGGGGGAGCTGTTTTTT. Translated, it gives CASAATMGELFF.

The chain is built from TRBV21-1 and TRBJ1-4. TRBV21-1 is a pseudogene locus. This CDR3 is 15 amino acids long. CDR3 protein: CASSSTGTRDEKLFF. The CDR3, as DNA: TGTGCCAGCAGCAGCACAGGTACGAGGGATGAAAAACTGTTTTTT.

The chain uses TRBV5-1 and TRBJ1-5; D not resolved. The V and J ends lost 0 bases and 7 bases respectively, with 5 bases between them. Germline-derived CDR1 and CDR2 are SGHRS and YFSETQ. This CDR3 spans 12 amino acids. The CDR3: CASSLAGQPQHF. Written as DNA, the CDR3 is TGCGCCAGCAGCTTGGCCGGGCAGCCCCAGCATTTT.

The chain has TRBV27 and TRBJ1-4, with 11 bases that match TRBD1. The V gene's germline CDR1 is MNHEY and CDR2 SMNVEV (reference sequence). The CDR3 totals 15 residues. The ends lost 7 bases at V and 12 bases at J; junction bases unmatched: 13. CDR3 bases: TGTGCCAGCAAGCTCGAGGACAGGGGGCTTTCCGAACTGTTTTTT. As protein: CASKLEDRGLSELFF. Combining the CDR3 with reference TRBV27 and TRBJ1-4 gives the whole variable domain EAQVTQNPRYLITVTGKKLTVTCSQNMNHEYMSWYRQDPGLGLRQIYYSMNVEVTDKGDVPEGYKVSRKEKRNFPLILESPSPNQTSLYFCASKLEDRGLSELFFGSGTQLSVL.

The V gene is TRBV30, the J gene TRBJ1-4, with unresolved D. Trimming shortened V by 0 bases and J by 7 bases, and 9 bases separated the two germline ends. The CDR3 runs 13 residues. CDR1 is GTSNPN, CDR2 SVGIG, per germline (reference sequence). Here the CDR3 DNA reads TGTGCCTGGAGTGTTAGAAGGTCTGAAAAACTGTTTTTT. This codes for CAWSVRRSEKLFF.

This clone was detected a few times. V usage is TRBV10-1 and J usage is TRBJ1-1, with a weak D call TRBD1 (6 bases). V lost 5 bases and J lost 4, with 11 bases in between. This CDR3 is 13 amino acids long. CDR1 and CDR2 (germline): WNHNN, SYGVQD (reference sequence). This chain's CDR3 is CASSPGAITEAFF. The CDR3 region has the DNA TGCGCCAGCAGTCCGGGGGCTATCACTGAAGCTTTCTTT.

J is TRBJ1-6 and V is TRBV7-9, with 9 bases that match TRBD1. Germline V gene sequence: CDR1 SEHNR, CDR2 FQNEAQ (reference sequence). This CDR3 spans 17 amino acids. Trimming removed 8 bases from V and 6 bases from J; junction bases left unmatched: 14. The CDR3 bases are TGTGCCAGCGGCACCGGGACAGGGTATGGTGGTAATTCACCCCTCCACTTT. Amino acids: CASGTGTGYGGNSPLHF.

V usage is TRBV5-1 and J usage is TRBJ2-5; 12 nucleotides match TRBD2. The germline gives CDR1 SGHRS, CDR2 YFSETQ. Trimming cost V 3 bases and J 2 bases; bases outside gene matches: 20. This CDR3 is built from 21 residues. This chain's CDR3 is CASSWVSRLTSGGSLQETQYF. DNA for the CDR3: TGCGCCAGCAGCTGGGTGAGCCGTTTAACTAGCGGGGGGTCCTTGCAAGAGACCCAGTACTTC.

The J gene is TRBJ1-5, the V gene TRBV6-5; the D is unclear. This CDR3 is 13 amino acids long. Trimming removed 9 bases from V and 4 bases from J, with 13 bases in between. Germline CDR1 is MNHEY and CDR2 is SVGAGI. The CDR3 nucleotides are TGTGCCAGGAAAAATACGCTAAATCAGCCCCAGCATTTT. Amino acids: CARKNTLNQPQHF.

This chain links TRBV7-2 with TRBJ2-3; D is unclear. V lost 0 bases, J lost 3 bases, and 10 bases lay in between. Germline CDR1 is SGHTA and CDR2 is FQGNSA. This CDR3 is built from 15 residues. This CDR3 is CASSLAGIGTDTQYF. The CDR3 DNA follows: TGTGCCAGCAGCTTAGCAGGAATAGGAACAGATACGCAGTATTTT.

The chain carries TRBV5-4 and TRBJ1-6; the D gene is possibly TRBD1 (6 bases). CDR3 length equals 15 residues. Looked up from germline, CDR1 is SGHNT and CDR2 is YYREEE (reference sequence). Deletions cut 4 bases from V and 6 bases from J, with 14 bases between. This chain's CDR3 is CASSSTGTFNSPLHF. The CDR3 DNA reads as TGTGCCAGCAGCAGTACCGGGACATTTAATTCACCCCTCCACTTT.

The V and J genes are TRBV7-2 and TRBJ2-7; 7 nucleotides match TRBD1. This CDR3 is 14 amino acids long. Germline V gives CDR1 SGHTA, CDR2 FQGNSA. The V segment lost 7 bases and the J segment 3 bases; nucleotides outside the gene matches: 9. The CDR3 spells CASTRRQGNYEQYF. As DNA, the CDR3 is TGTGCCAGCACCCGTAGACAGGGAAACTACGAGCAGTACTTC.

On this clone itself: This specimen includes other DNA sequences encoding the same CDR3. The chain carries TRBV5-1 and TRBJ2-2; D gene unclear. CDR3 size: 13 residues. Trimming left V 0 bases short and J 5 bases short, with 5 bases between. Looked up from germline, CDR1 is SGHRS and CDR2 is YFSETQ. CDR3 region: CASSLGETGELFF. The DNA for the CDR3 is TGCGCCAGCAGCTTGGGGGAAACCGGGGAGCTGTTTTTT. The complete variable domain, with remaining parts taken from reference TRBV5-1 and TRBJ2-2, reads KAGVTQTPRYLIKTRGQQVTLSCSPISGHRSVSWYQQTPGQGLQFLFEYFSETQRNKGNFPGRFSGRQFSNSRSEMNVSTLELGDSALYLCASSLGETGELFFGEGSRLTVL.

The V and J genes are TRBV7-2 and TRBJ1-2; 9 nucleotides line up with TRBD1. Germline CDR1 is SGHTA and CDR2 is FQGNSA. This CDR3 contains 12 residues. With V trimmed by 4 bases and J by 7 bases, 1 base remained unmatched. The DNA of the CDR3 is TGTGCCAGCAGCTCGACAGGGGGTGGCTACACCTTC. Encoded protein: CASSSTGGGYTF.

The chain couples TRBV19 to TRBJ1-2; the D is unclear. V lost 5 bases, J lost 4 bases, and 8 bases lay in between. The CDR3 covers 12 residues. CDR1 is LNHDA and CDR2 is SQIVND in the germline V gene (reference sequence). Here the CDR3 reads CASSVRVYGYTF. The CDR3 nucleotides read TGTGCCAGTAGTGTCCGGGTCTATGGCTACACCTTC.

This chain links TRBV5-1 with TRBJ1-2; 7 positions agree with TRBD1. The CDR3 length is 14 residues. J was trimmed by 3 bases and V by 5 bases; bases with no gene match: 7. Germline CDR1 SGHRS, CDR2 YFSETQ. CDR3 protein: CASREGGADYGYTF. CDR3 nucleotides: TGCGCCAGCAGGGAAGGGGGCGCCGACTATGGCTACACCTTC.

V is TRBV5-1 and J is TRBJ2-2; 8 bases agree with TRBD2. Trimming removed 0 bases from V and 13 bases from J; junction bases left unmatched: 11. The CDR3 contains 15 residues. The germline gives CDR1 SGHRS, CDR2 YFSETQ. CDR3 amino acids: CASSLATSAGQGLFF. The CDR3 coding sequence is TGCGCCAGCAGCTTGGCGACTAGCGCTGGCCAGGGGCTGTTTTTT.

This chain connects TRBV11-2 to TRBJ1-4, with D unresolved. Trimming took 0 bases from V and 17 from J, leaving 16 bases between them. The germline gives CDR1 SGHAT, CDR2 FQNNGV. The CDR3 consists of 13 residues. The CDR3 protein is CASSLDLRGSVFF. For the CDR3, the DNA is TGTGCCAGCAGCTTAGATCTTCGGGGTTCGGTCTTTTTT.

This sequence joins TRBV5-1 and TRBJ2-3; D gene unclear. CDR1 and CDR2 (germline): SGHRS, YFSETQ. The V end lost 3 bases, the J end lost 8 bases, and 4 bases lay between the germline ends. The CDR3 contains 10 residues. In nucleotides, the CDR3 is TGCGCCAGCAGCTCCTTTACGCAGTATTTT. It is translated as CASSSFTQYF.

This rearrangement joins TRBV2 to TRBJ2-2; 12 bases map to TRBD2. Germline trimming cut 7 bases from V and 7 bases from J; bases unmatched to any gene: 7. This CDR3 region has 15 residues. Germline CDR1 and CDR2: SNHLY and FYNNEI. The CDR3 region is CASKRLAGGRGELFF. DNA of the CDR3: TGTGCCAGCAAGAGGCTAGCGGGGGGGCGCGGGGAGCTGTTTTTT.

The V and J genes are TRBV11-2 and TRBJ1-2; no clear D. Trimming cost V 2 bases and J 1 base, with 17 bases left between them. The CDR3 contains 17 residues. Germline-derived CDR1 and CDR2 are SGHAT and FQNNGV. The CDR3 is CASSLSPLGRVNYGYTF. Here the CDR3 DNA reads TGTGCCAGCAGCTTATCCCCTTTAGGGAGGGTTAACTATGGCTACACCTTC.

This chain links TRBV28 with TRBJ1-4; D perhaps matches TRBD1 (5 bases). The V and J ends lost 2 bases and 13 bases respectively, with 8 bases between them. This CDR3 has 11 residues. Looked up from germline, CDR1 is MDHEN and CDR2 is SYDVKM. CDR3: CASSLEGILFF. CDR3 sequence (DNA): TGTGCCAGCAGTTTAGAGGGGATACTGTTTTTT.

The chain employs TRBV7-8 and TRBJ1-5; D gene unclear. V was clipped by 5 bases and J by 8 bases, with 13 bases between them. Germline CDR1 reads SGHVS; CDR2 reads FQNEAQ. This CDR3 has 13 residues. The CDR3 protein is CASSPLGHEPQHF. The CDR3 nucleotides are TGTGCCAGCAGCCCATTAGGGCACGAGCCCCAGCATTTT. Looking up the rest from reference TRBV7-8 and TRBJ1-5 gives the full variable domain: GAGVSQSPRYKVAKRGQDVALRCDPISGHVSLFWYQQALGQGPEFLTYFQNEAQLDKSGLPSDRFFAERPEGSVSTLKIQRTQQEDSAVYLCASSPLGHEPQHFGDGTRLSIL.